What follows are 17 T cell receptor beta chains derived from one specimen sequenced in a study of cytomegalovirus exposure and HLA in healthy donors (dated by TCRdb to about 2017). Receptors were amplified or captured by the immunoSEQ multiplex PCR assay. For the multiplex PCR, a mixture combining 60 forward primers for TCR Vbeta segments and 13 reverse primers for TCR Jbeta segments was used. Entries here come from immuneACCESS through TCRdb and include only in-frame sequences with V and J called. Some clones fail to appear in such tables; in the studies checked, an unresolved V gene covers under half of the shortfall, and the cause of the remainder is unknown. The sample yields more than 95,000 clones; over 60% were counted once. The top ten constitute around 14% of the sample. Sequencing was done on a sample of PBMCs. Receptors were obtained from a woman aged 60 to 75 in good health and CMV-seropositive.

A few counts support this clone. CDR3 residues: CASSYYGQGHEQYF. CDR3 sequence (DNA): TGTGCCAGCAGTTACTATGGACAGGGACACGAGCAGTACTTC. This chain connects TRBV6-5 to TRBJ2-7, with 8 bases aligning to TRBD1. Germline values: CDR1 MNHEY, CDR2 SVGAGI. The J segment lost 5 bases and the V segment lost 1 base, leaving 4 bases of the junction unmatched. CDR3 size: 14 residues.

As for this clone: A read error may produce the germline difference seen at one junction end. The gene calls are TRBV16 and TRBJ2-6; D possibly corresponds to TRBD1 (8 bases). The CDR3 is made up of 15 amino acids. Germline V CDR1 and CDR2: KGHSY, FQNENV. The CDR3 spells CASSQRQGRANGLTF. The CDR3 DNA follows: TGTGCCAGCAGTCAAAGACAGGGGAGGGCCAACGGCCTGACTTTC.

This sequence joins TRBV5-1 and TRBJ2-7, with TRBD1 matching 7 bases. Germline V gene sequence: CDR1 SGHRS, CDR2 YFSETQ. CDR3 length: 16 residues. J was trimmed by 0 bases and V by 0 bases; bases with no gene match: 6. CDR3 DNA sequence: TGCGCCAGCAGCTTGGCTCCGACAGGGAGCTCCTACGAGCAGTACTTC. This sequence encodes CASSLAPTGSSYEQYF.

This chain connects TRBV7-2 to TRBJ2-5; no clear D gene. Germline lookup yields CDR1 SGHTA and CDR2 FQGNSA. Trimming took 4 bases from V and 7 from J, leaving 10 bases between them. The CDR3 is 12 residues long. CDR3: CASSSPPGTQYF. In DNA form, the CDR3 reads TGTGCCAGCAGCTCCCCCCCGGGGACCCAGTACTTC.

The chain joins TRBV18 to TRBJ1-5, with TRBD1 identical over 8 bases. CDR1 and CDR2 (germline): KGHSH, LQKENI. Trimming took 2 bases from V and 9 from J; bases not matched to a gene: 6. This CDR3 spans 14 amino acids. The CDR3 DNA reads TGTGCCAGCTCACCAGGGACAGGCGCGTGGCCCCAGCATTTT. It yields the protein CASSPGTGAWPQHF.

The chain joins TRBV27 to TRBJ2-1; 8 bases align to TRBD1. Germline loops: CDR1 MNHEY, CDR2 SMNVEV (reference sequence). J was trimmed by 1 base and V by 3 bases; bases with no gene match: 2. This CDR3 contains 15 residues. The CDR3 protein is CASSLHRGSYNEQFF. CDR3 bases: TGTGCCAGCAGTTTGCACAGGGGGTCCTACAATGAGCAGTTCTTC.

V usage is TRBV15 and J usage is TRBJ1-3, with 7 bases matching TRBD1. Germline CDR1 is LNHNV and CDR2 is YYDKDF (reference sequence). J gave up 6 bases and V 0 bases, and 8 bases lay outside the gene matches. This CDR3 is 16 amino acids long. CDR3 sequence (DNA): TGTGCCACCAGCAGAGATTATGGCAGGGGGGCAAACACCATATATTTT. Its protein product is CATSRDYGRGANTIYF. The variable domain in full, with the rest retrieved from reference TRBV15 and TRBJ1-3, is DAMVIQNPRYQVTQFGKPVTLSCSQTLNHNVMYWYQQKSSQAPKLLFHYYDKDFNNEADTPDNFQSRRPNTSFCFLDIRSPGLGDTAMYLCATSRDYGRGANTIYFGEGSWLTVV.

The J gene is TRBJ2-7, the V gene TRBV6-5; D gene uncertain. V was pared by 0 bases and J by 3 bases, with 9 bases between. CDR3 length: 14 residues. The germline V gene encodes CDR1 MNHEY and CDR2 SVGAGI. The CDR3 DNA is TGTGCCAGCAGTTACTCGGCGGCGCACTACGAGCAGTACTTC. The encoded protein is CASSYSAAHYEQYF.

J is TRBJ1-3 and V is TRBV19; D is unresolved. The CDR3 is 14 amino acids. The V end was cut by 5 bases, the J end by 2 bases, with 10 bases between. Germline CDR1 and CDR2: LNHDA and SQIVND (reference sequence). CDR3 nucleotide sequence: TGTGCCAGTAGTTTTTCCGGGACTGGAAACACCATATATTTT. This gives the protein CASSFSGTGNTIYF.

Only one count was recorded for this clone. The chain combines TRBV9 with TRBJ1-1; D is perhaps TRBD1 (5 bases). This CDR3 is built from 17 residues. The V gene's germline CDR1 is SGDLS and CDR2 YYNGEE. Deletions cut 4 bases from V and 1 base from J, with 20 bases between. The DNA for the CDR3 is TGTGCCAGCAGCCATTATGAGGTGGGAGGGGAGAACACTGAAGCTTTCTTT. This sequence encodes CASSHYEVGGENTEAFF.

The gene calls are TRBV28 and TRBJ2-7; D is possibly TRBD1 (5 bases). Trimming pared 6 bases from V and 3 bases from J, leaving 6 bases between. This CDR3 spans 11 amino acids. Germline lookup yields CDR1 MDHEN and CDR2 SYDVKM. The CDR3 region is CASRTVYEQYF. The CDR3 coding sequence is TGTGCCAGCAGGACAGTCTACGAGCAGTACTTC.

This chain joins TRBV29-1 and TRBJ1-1; maybe TRBD1 (5 bases). V was cut by 4 bases and J by 1 base, with 7 bases left in between. CDR1 is SQVTM, CDR2 ANQGSEA, per germline. The CDR3 is made up of 12 amino acids. The CDR3 sequence: CSVGGQNTEAFF. The CDR3 DNA reads as TGCAGCGTTGGAGGACAGAACACTGAAGCTTTCTTT.

V gene TRBV5-5 combines with J gene TRBJ2-7; weak D call: TRBD1 (6 bases). Deletions cut 2 bases from V and 5 bases from J, with 14 bases between. Germline V gene lookup returns CDR1 SGHKS and CDR2 YYEKEE (reference sequence). The CDR3 runs 14 residues. CDR3 sequence: CASSFPAQGHEQYF. CDR3 bases: TGTGCCAGCAGCTTTCCGGCACAGGGCCACGAGCAGTACTTC.

The V gene is TRBV30, the J gene TRBJ2-3; TRBD1 is a possible D gene (6 bases). V lost 5 bases, J lost 3 bases, and 33 bases lay in between. Germline CDR1 and CDR2: GTSNPN and SVGIG (reference sequence). The CDR3 totals 20 residues. The CDR3 sequence is CAWEFPHQGTRGLRTDTQYF. Written as DNA, the CDR3 is TGTGCCTGGGAGTTCCCACATCAGGGGACGCGAGGGTTGAGGACAGATACGCAGTATTTT.

This CDR3 is CASSLAGSGRRETQYF. The CDR3 DNA reads TGTGCCAGCAGCTTAGCCGGTAGCGGGAGGCGTGAGACCCAGTACTTC. This chain joins TRBV7-2 and TRBJ2-5, with 10 bases fitting TRBD2. The germline V gene encodes CDR1 SGHTA and CDR2 FQGNSA. The CDR3 has 16 residues. Losses at the gene ends were 0 bases for V and 5 bases for J; bases not matched to a gene: 6.

The rearrangement uses TRBV7-7 and TRBJ1-1; TRBD1 might be the D (6 bases). CDR1 and CDR2 (germline): SSHAT, FNYEAQ (reference sequence). The CDR3 sequence is 15 residues long. The V end was cut by 2 bases, the J end by 1 base, with 11 bases between. Here the CDR3 DNA reads TGTGCCAGCAGCTTACTGGACAGAGAGAACACTGAAGCTTTCTTT. Its protein product is CASSLLDRENTEAFF.

The chain links TRBV27 to TRBJ2-7; 7 bases map to TRBD1. Germline CDR1 is MNHEY and CDR2 is SMNVEV (reference sequence). This CDR3 spans 17 amino acids. Unmatched junction bases numbered 16, after V lost 6 bases and J lost 2 bases. CDR3 amino acids: CASRKSSGTDYPYEQYF. The CDR3 DNA reads as TGTGCCAGCAGGAAATCCTCCGGGACAGATTACCCCTACGAGCAGTACTTC.